The 14 T cell receptor beta chains below come from one sample, sequenced in a study of cytomegalovirus exposure and HLA in healthy donors. Primers for the PCR totalled 60 Vbeta and 13 Jbeta. The protocol was immunoSEQ multiplex PCR, while the TCRdb copy is restricted to in-frame clones and leaves out a portion. The sample lists 110,000 to 150,000 clones, roughly three quarters occurring once. The sequencing sample was made of PBMCs. These receptors came from a woman aged 40 to 50 in good health and CMV-seronegative.

The V call is TRBV4-1, the J call TRBJ2-3; tentatively, D is TRBD1 (6 bases). Germline CDR1 and CDR2: MGHRA and YSYEKL. The V end was cut by 1 base, the J end by 0 bases, with 11 bases between. The length of the CDR3 is 16 residues. This CDR3 is CASSQATGTSTDTQYF. CDR3 nucleotides: TGCGCCAGCAGCCAAGCTACAGGGACAAGCACAGATACGCAGTATTTT.

The V gene is TRBV7-2, the J gene TRBJ2-3; tentatively, D is TRBD2 (6 bases). Germline loops: CDR1 SGHTA, CDR2 FQGNSA. The CDR3 is made up of 12 amino acids. This CDR3 is CASGEYTDTQYF. CDR3 nucleotide sequence: TGTGCTTCGGGGGAGTACACAGATACGCAGTATTTT.

A single count supports this clone. This rearrangement joins TRBV18 to TRBJ1-4; tentatively, D is TRBD1 (5 bases). This CDR3 comprises 15 residues. CDR1 and CDR2 (germline): KGHSH, LQKENI. The V end was cut by 5 bases, the J end by 4 bases, with 14 bases between. The CDR3 DNA follows: TGTGCCAGCTCATCGCGACAGAACTATAATGAAAAACTGTTTTTT. Protein product: CASSSRQNYNEKLFF.

The chain carries TRBV6-6 and TRBJ1-2, with TRBD1 matching 10 bases. Germline CDR1 reads MNHNY; CDR2 reads SVGAGI (reference sequence). J lost 8 bases, V lost 6 bases, and 12 bases had no gene match. The CDR3 totals 15 residues. DNA of the CDR3: TGTGCCAGCAGCGACGGGGACAGGGGCTCGGACGGCTACACCTTC. Protein: CASSDGDRGSDGYTF.

Comment on this clone: A junction end diverges from the germline sequence, so it may reflect a read error. The V gene is TRBV7-9, the J gene TRBJ1-3; no reliable D call. The CDR3 is 14 amino acids. In germline, CDR1 is SEHNR, CDR2 FQNEAQ (reference sequence). The chain's CDR3 is CSSSPLSSGNTIYF. The CDR3 region has the DNA TGTTCCAGCAGCCCTTTATCCTCTGGAAACACCATATATTTT.

The chain employs TRBV6-5 and TRBJ1-1, with unresolved D. CDR1 MNHEY and CDR2 SVGAGI come from the germline V gene. Trimming took 4 bases from V and 1 from J, leaving 16 bases between them. The CDR3 is 16 residues long. The CDR3, as DNA: TGTGCCAGCAGTTTTTTTTGGGCTGAGAAGAACACTGAAGCTTTCTTT. Protein: CASSFFWAEKNTEAFF.

The J gene is TRBJ1-4, the V gene TRBV6-6; TRBD1 matches 11 bases. Trimming took 6 bases from V and 8 from J; bases not matched to a gene: 5. Germline CDR1 reads MNHNY; CDR2 reads SVGAGI (reference sequence). The CDR3 has 14 residues. The CDR3 DNA follows: TGTGCCAGCAGCTGGACAGGGGGCGAGGAAAAACTGTTTTTT. Its protein product is CASSWTGGEEKLFF.

This sequence joins TRBV29-1 and TRBJ2-7; 7 bases are a match to TRBD1. V shed 2 bases, J shed 1 base, and the junction held 8 bases outside the gene matches. The CDR3 is 15 amino acids. Germline V gene lookup returns CDR1 SQVTM and CDR2 ANQGSEA. The CDR3 DNA is TGCAGCGTTGAACTGACGACAGGGAGTTCCTACGAGCAGTACTTC. Protein: CSVELTTGSSYEQYF.

The rearrangement links TRBV5-1 to TRBJ2-7; 10 nucleotides line up with TRBD2. The CDR3 length is 18 residues. Unmatched junction bases numbered 10, after V lost 0 bases and J lost 1 base. CDR1 and CDR2 from the germline V gene are SGHRS and YFSETQ. The CDR3 region is CASSLGFLAGVGSYEQYF. Here the CDR3 DNA reads TGCGCCAGCAGCTTGGGATTCCTAGCGGGGGTGGGATCCTACGAGCAGTACTTC.

This clone was observed a few times. The chain combines TRBV6-1 with TRBJ1-1, with a weak D call TRBD1 (5 bases). Germline loops: CDR1 MNHNS, CDR2 SASEGT. This CDR3 contains 13 residues. With 6 bases removed from V and 0 bases from J, the gap between germline ends came to 8 bases. The CDR3 sequence: CASRWGMNTEAFF. The CDR3 region has the DNA TGTGCCAGCAGATGGGGCATGAACACTGAAGCTTTCTTT.

This clone showed up just once. This sequence joins TRBV2 and TRBJ2-1; TRBD2 matches 12 bases. CDR3 length: 17 amino acids. The V and J ends lost 5 bases and 4 bases, in that order; junction bases with no gene match: 9. CDR1 is SNHLY and CDR2 is FYNNEI in the germline V gene. The DNA for the CDR3 is TGTGCCAGCAGTTCTCCTCTAGCGGGGGGGGGTTACAATGAGCAGTTCTTC. Translated: CASSSPLAGGGYNEQFF.

The chain employs TRBV5-5 and TRBJ1-1, with 9 positions matching TRBD1. J was trimmed by 1 base and V by 0 bases; bases with no gene match: 1. This CDR3 is 15 amino acids long. The germline V gene encodes CDR1 SGHKS and CDR2 YYEKEE (reference sequence). The CDR3 spells CASSLEGQGNTEAFF. CDR3 DNA: TGTGCCAGCAGCTTGGAGGGACAGGGGAACACTGAAGCTTTCTTT.

This chain joins TRBV6-5 and TRBJ1-1, with TRBD1 identical over 7 bases. Germline V gene data show CDR1 as MNHEY and CDR2 as SVGAGI. Unmatched junction bases numbered 8, after V lost 2 bases and J lost 2 bases. The CDR3 consists of 16 residues. CDR3 region: CASSYRRGRTNTEAFF. CDR3 nucleotide sequence: TGTGCCAGCAGTTACCGGAGGGGGCGAACTAACACTGAAGCTTTCTTT.

This chain uses TRBV28 with TRBJ1-2; TRBD1 might be the D (6 bases). V was pared by 6 bases and J by 5 bases, with 13 bases between. This CDR3 comprises 13 residues. Germline V gene data show CDR1 as MDHEN and CDR2 as SYDVKM. Written as DNA, the CDR3 is TGTGCCAGCAGCTTTGGGACACTTTATGGCTACACCTTC. Amino acid sequence: CASSFGTLYGYTF.